This T cell receptor (beta chain) stems from a study of T cells in Graves' hyperthyroidism and ophthalmopathy. Study summary: Peripheral blood samples were taken at initial diagnosis, prior to any treatment. Notes on the study in general: A model of 13 V-J pairs discriminated ophthalmopathy from stable hyperthyroidism. The model made its ophthalmopathy prediction, and onset followed a median roughly 6.5 months later.

Stable Graves' hyperthyroidism denoted no ophthalmopathy progression over 18 months. The CDR3 spans 13 residues. Germline CDR1 is SGHAT and CDR2 is FQNNGV. V dropped 4 bases and J dropped 6 bases, with 13 bases sitting between them. This clonotype came up many times. The antigen is undetermined. Researchers took RNA transcripts and amplified the TCR beta CDR3 regions from them. HTBI primers drove first-round RT-PCR of the TCR CDR3. From the multiplex PCR reads, TCRdb called clonotypes with MiXCR, one entry per CDR3 protein. The sample contains more than 300,000 distinct CDR3 sequences, around 13% of which appear only once.

J is TRBJ2-7 and V is TRBV11-2; tentative D call: TRBD1 (5 bases). What was sequenced was blood. The origin of this receptor is a woman aged 18-29 years with Graves' hyperthyroidism. The CDR3 loop is CASSSQWGSEQYF. The DNA of the CDR3 is TGTGCCAGCAGCTCCCAATGGGGCTCCGAGCAGTACTTC.